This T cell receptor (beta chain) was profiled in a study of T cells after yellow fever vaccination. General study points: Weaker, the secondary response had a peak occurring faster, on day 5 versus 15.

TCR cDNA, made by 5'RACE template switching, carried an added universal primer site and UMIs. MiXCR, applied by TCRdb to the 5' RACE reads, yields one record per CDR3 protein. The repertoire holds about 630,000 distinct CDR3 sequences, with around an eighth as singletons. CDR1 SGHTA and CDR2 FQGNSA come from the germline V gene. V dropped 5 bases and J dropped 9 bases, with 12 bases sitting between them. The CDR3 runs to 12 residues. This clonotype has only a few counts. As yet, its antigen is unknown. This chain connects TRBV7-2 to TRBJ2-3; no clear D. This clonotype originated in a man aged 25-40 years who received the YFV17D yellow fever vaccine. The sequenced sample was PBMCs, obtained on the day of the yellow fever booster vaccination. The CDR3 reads CASSPPKDTQYF. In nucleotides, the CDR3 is TGTGCCAGCAGCCCCCCCAAGGACACGCAGTATTTT.